The clone carrying this T cell receptor (beta chain) was observed once. This specimen belongs to a study of blood T cell repertoires in COVID-19. Per germline, CDR1 SGHNT and CDR2 YENEEA. The CDR3 contains 14 residues. The V segment lost 3 bases and the J segment 5 bases; nucleotides outside the gene matches: 4. The assay was immunoSEQ multiplex PCR, and TCRdb's table has in-frame clones only and misses some. In the table there are a few hundred thousand clones, about 85% of which are singletons. The source material was PBMCs or T cells enriched from blood (not recorded which). This sequence joins TRBV11-3 and TRBJ2-3, with TRBD2 matching over 8 bases. This clonotype was obtained from a woman in her forties or fifties who had been exposed to COVID-19. CDR3 coding DNA: TGTGCCAGCAGCTTCGGGGGGGCGAAAGATACGCAGTATTTT. As protein: CASSFGGAKDTQYF.